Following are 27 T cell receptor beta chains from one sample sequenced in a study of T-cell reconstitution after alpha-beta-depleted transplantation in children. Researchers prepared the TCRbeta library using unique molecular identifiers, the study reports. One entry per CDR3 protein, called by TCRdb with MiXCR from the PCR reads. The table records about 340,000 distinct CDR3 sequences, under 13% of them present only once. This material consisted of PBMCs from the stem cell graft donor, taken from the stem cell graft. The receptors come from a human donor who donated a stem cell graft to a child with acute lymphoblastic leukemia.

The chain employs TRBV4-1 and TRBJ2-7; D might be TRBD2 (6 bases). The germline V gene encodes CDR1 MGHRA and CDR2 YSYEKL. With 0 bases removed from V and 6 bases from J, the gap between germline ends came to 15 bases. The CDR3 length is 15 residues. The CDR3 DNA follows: TGCGCCAGCAGCCAAGATTTTTGGGGGGAATTCGAGCAGTACTTC. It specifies CASSQDFWGEFEQYF.

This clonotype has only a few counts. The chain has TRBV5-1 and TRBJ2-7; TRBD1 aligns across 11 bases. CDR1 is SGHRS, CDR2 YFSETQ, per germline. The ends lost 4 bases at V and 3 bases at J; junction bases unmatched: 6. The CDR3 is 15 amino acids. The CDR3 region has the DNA TGCGCCAGCAGCCCTTGGACAGGGGGCGACTACGAGCAGTACTTC. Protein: CASSPWTGGDYEQYF.

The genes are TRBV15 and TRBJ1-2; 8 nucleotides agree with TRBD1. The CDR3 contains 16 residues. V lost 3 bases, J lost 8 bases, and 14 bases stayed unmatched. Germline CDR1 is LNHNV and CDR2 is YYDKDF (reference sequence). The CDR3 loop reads CATSSHDRGVPKGYTF. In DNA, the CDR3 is TGTGCCACCAGCAGTCACGACAGGGGAGTGCCGAAGGGCTACACCTTC.

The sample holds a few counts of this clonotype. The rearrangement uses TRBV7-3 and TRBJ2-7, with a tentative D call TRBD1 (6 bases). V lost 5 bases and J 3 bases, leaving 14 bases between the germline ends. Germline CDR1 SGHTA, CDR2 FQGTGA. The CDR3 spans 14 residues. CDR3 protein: CASSPTGVSYEQYF. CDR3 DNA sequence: TGTGCCAGCAGCCCGACAGGTGTCAGCTACGAGCAGTACTTC.

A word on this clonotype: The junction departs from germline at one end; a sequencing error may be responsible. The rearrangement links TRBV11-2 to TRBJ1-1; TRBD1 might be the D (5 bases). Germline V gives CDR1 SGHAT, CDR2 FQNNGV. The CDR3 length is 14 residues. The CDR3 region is CASSPQGATTKAFF. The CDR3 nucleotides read TGTGCCAGCAGCCCCCAGGGCGCGACCACTAAAGCTTTCTTT.

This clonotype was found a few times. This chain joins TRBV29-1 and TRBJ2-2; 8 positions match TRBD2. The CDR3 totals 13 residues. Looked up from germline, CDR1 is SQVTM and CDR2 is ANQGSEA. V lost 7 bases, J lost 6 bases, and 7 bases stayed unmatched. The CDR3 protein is CSAAGLAAGELFF. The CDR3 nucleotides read TGCAGCGCCGCTGGACTAGCTGCCGGGGAGCTGTTTTTT.

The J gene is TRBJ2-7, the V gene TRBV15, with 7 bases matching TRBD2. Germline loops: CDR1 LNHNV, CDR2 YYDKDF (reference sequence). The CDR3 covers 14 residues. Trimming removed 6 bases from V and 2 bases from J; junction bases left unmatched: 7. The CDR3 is CATRDGGRAYEQYF. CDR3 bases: TGTGCCACCAGAGATGGGGGGAGGGCCTACGAGCAGTACTTC.

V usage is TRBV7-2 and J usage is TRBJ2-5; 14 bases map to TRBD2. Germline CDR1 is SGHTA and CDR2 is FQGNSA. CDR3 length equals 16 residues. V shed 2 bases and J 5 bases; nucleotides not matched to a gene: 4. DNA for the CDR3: TGTGCCAGCAGCTTAATGACTAGCGGGAGGGAGGAGACCCAGTACTTC. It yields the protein CASSLMTSGREETQYF.

CDR3 amino acids: CSARDQRTTQYF. The CDR3 DNA sequence: TGCAGTGCTAGAGACCAACGAACAACCCAGTACTTC. The chain is built from TRBV20-1 and TRBJ2-5; the D is unclear. CDR1 and CDR2 from the germline V gene are DFQATT and SNEGSKA (reference sequence). CDR3 length equals 12 residues. Trimming removed 0 bases from V and 8 bases from J, with 10 bases in between.

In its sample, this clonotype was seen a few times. The CDR3 DNA is TGTGCCAGCAGTGAAGCTACTCGATACGAGCAGTACTTC. This codes for CASSEATRYEQYF. V gene TRBV2 combines with J gene TRBJ2-7, with D uncertain. The CDR3 length is 13 residues. Germline CDR1 reads SNHLY; CDR2 reads FYNNEI. With 0 bases removed from V and 4 bases from J, the gap between germline ends came to 7 bases.

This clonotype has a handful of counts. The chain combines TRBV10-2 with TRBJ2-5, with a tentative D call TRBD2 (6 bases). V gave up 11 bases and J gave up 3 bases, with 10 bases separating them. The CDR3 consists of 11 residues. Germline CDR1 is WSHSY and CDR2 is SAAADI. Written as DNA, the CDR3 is TGCGCCCCAGGCGGGGAAGAGACCCAGTACTTC. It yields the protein CAPGGEETQYF.

The CDR3 DNA follows: TGTGCCAGCAGCTTAGAACGGACTAGCGGGAGGGCCTATGAGACCCAGTACTTC. Its translation: CASSLERTSGRAYETQYF. V is TRBV11-2 and J is TRBJ2-5, with 15 bases aligning to TRBD2. Unmatched junction bases numbered 7, after V lost 0 bases and J lost 5 bases. Germline-derived CDR1 and CDR2 are SGHAT and FQNNGV. CDR3 length: 18 amino acids.

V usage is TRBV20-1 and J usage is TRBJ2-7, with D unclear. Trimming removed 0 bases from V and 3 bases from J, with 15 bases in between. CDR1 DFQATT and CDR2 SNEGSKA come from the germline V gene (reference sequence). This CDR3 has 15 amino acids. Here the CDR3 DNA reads TGCAGTGCTAGAGATAACCGGGTTCACCTCTACGAGCAGTACTTC. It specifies CSARDNRVHLYEQYF.

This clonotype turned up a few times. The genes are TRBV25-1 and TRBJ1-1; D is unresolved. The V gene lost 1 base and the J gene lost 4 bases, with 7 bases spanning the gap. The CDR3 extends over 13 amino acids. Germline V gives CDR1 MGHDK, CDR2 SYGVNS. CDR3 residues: CASSELGGTEAFF. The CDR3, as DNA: TGTGCCAGCAGTGAATTGGGAGGCACTGAAGCTTTCTTT.

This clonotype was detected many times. In DNA, the CDR3 is TGCGCCAGCAGGCGCTCAGTACAGGGTTTCTACGAGCAGTACTTC. This gives the protein CASRRSVQGFYEQYF. V and J are TRBV5-1 and TRBJ2-7; tentative D call: TRBD1 (6 bases). CDR3 size: 15 residues. CDR1 is SGHRS and CDR2 is YFSETQ in the germline V gene. V lost 5 bases and J lost 3, with 18 bases in between.

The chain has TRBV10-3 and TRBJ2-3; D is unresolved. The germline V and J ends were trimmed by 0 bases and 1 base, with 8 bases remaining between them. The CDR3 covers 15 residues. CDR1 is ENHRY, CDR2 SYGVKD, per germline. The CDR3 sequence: CAISESNRGTDTQYF. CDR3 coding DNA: TGTGCCATCAGTGAGTCGAATCGGGGCACAGATACGCAGTATTTT.

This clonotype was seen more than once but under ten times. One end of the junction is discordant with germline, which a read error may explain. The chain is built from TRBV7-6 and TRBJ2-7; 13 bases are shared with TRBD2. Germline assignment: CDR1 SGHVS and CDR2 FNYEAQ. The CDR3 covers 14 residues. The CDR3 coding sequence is TGTGCCAGCAGCTTAGAGGGACTAGCGGGACAGGTGGACTTC. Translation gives CASSLEGLAGQVDF.

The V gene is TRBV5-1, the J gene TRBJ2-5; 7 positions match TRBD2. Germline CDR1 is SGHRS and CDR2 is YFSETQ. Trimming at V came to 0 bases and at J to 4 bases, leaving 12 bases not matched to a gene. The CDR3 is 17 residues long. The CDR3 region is CASSLEWRETSLETQYF. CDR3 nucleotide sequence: TGCGCCAGCAGCTTGGAGTGGCGGGAGACATCCCTAGAGACCCAGTACTTC.

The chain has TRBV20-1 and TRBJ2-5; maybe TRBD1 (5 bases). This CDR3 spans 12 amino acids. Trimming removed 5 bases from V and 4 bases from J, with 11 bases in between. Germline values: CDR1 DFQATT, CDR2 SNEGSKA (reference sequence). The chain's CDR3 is CSAARVRETQYF. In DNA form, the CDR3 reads TGCAGTGCTGCCAGGGTGCGAGAGACCCAGTACTTC.

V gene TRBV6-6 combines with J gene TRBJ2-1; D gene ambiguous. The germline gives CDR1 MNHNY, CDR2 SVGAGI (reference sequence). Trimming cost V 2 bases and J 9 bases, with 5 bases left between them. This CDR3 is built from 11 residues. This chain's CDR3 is CASSYVAEQFF. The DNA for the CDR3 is TGTGCCAGCAGTTACGTCGCTGAGCAGTTCTTC.

In DNA, the CDR3 is TGTGCCAGCGGGAAGCGGGAGTCGGACACAGATACGCAGTATTTT. This sequence encodes CASGKRESDTDTQYF. J is TRBJ2-3 and V is TRBV12-3 or TRBV12-4, with 8 bases that match TRBD2. V lost 8 bases and J lost 2; bases outside the gene matches: 9. The CDR3 contains 15 residues.

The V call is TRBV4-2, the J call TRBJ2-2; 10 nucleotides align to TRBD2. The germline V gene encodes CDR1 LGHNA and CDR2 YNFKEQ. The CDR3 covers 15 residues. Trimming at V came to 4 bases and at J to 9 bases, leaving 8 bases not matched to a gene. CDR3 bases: TGTGCCAGCAGCCGAACTATAGCGGGAGGCAGGGAGCTGTTTTTT. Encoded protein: CASSRTIAGGRELFF.

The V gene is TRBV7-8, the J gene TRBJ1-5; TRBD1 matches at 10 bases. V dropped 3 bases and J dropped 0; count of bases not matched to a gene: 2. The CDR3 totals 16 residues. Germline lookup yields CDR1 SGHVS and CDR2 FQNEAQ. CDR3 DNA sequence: TGTGCCAGCAGCTTTGGGGACAGGGGTAGCAATCAGCCCCAGCATTTT. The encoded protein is CASSFGDRGSNQPQHF.

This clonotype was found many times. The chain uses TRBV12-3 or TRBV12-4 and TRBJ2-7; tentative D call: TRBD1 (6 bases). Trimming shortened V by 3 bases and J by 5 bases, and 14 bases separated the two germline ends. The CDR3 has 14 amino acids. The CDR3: CASSFDTGLDEQYF. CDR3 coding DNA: TGTGCCAGCAGTTTCGATACAGGGTTGGACGAGCAGTACTTC.

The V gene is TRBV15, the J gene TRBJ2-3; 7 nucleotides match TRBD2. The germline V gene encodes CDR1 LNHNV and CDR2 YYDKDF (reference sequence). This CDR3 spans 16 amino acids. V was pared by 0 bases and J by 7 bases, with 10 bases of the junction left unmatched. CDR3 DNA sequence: TGTGCCACCAGCAGAGACACGGGCGGGAGCGGATATACGCAGTATTTT. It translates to CATSRDTGGSGYTQYF.

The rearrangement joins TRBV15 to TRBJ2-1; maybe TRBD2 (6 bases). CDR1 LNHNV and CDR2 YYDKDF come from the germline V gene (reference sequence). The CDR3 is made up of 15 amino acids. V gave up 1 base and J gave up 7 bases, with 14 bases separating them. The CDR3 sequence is CATSRGGVGPNEQFF. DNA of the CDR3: TGTGCCACCAGCAGAGGGGGGGTGGGCCCGAATGAGCAGTTCTTC.

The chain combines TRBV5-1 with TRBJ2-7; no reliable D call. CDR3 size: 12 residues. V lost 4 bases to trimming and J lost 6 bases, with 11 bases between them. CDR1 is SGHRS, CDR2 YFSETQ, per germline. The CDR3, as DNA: TGCGCCAGCAGCCGCTCCCCCTCCGAGCAGTACTTC. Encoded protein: CASSRSPSEQYF. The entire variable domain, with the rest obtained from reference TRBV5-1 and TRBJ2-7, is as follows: KAGVTQTPRYLIKTRGQQVTLSCSPISGHRSVSWYQQTPGQGLQFLFEYFSETQRNKGNFPGRFSGRQFSNSRSEMNVSTLELGDSALYLCASSRSPSEQYFGPGTRLTVT.